This T cell receptor beta chain was captured by sequencing in a study of blood T cell repertoires in COVID-19. Study details: COVID-19 samples from acute and convalescent phases originated in the United States, Italy and Spain. In each case, the material was cDNA or gDNA derived from T cells, B-cell-depleted T cells, or PBMCs.

CDR3 length equals 15 residues. J lost 4 bases, V lost 9 bases, and 10 bases had no gene match. The germline V gene encodes CDR1 WNHNN and CDR2 SYGVQD (reference sequence). In the authors' workflow: Amplification of reference gene primers provided the estimated nucleated cell counts. Some clones are missing from TCRdb's copy, which holds only in-frame ones; the method was immunoSEQ multiplex PCR. V and J calls and clone size are given by that table; D and trimming were obtained from the DNA. The top ten hold 7.6% of the sample, which has 28,000 or so clones, 90% seen once. The TCR sequence derives from a human donor in a cohort sampled during active COVID-19. This chain joins TRBV10-1 and TRBJ2-3, with 10 bases lining up with TRBD2. The sample was peripheral blood. CDR3 in DNA: TGCGCCAGTCCTCAGCGGGAGGGCCCGCCAGATACGCAGTATTTT. Protein: CASPQREGPPDTQYF.